The rows below give T cell receptor beta chains drawn from one sample of a study of molecular identifiers for immune sequencing clone quantification. TCRdb independently ran MiXCR on the PCR reads; one entry per CDR3 protein. This table has over 550,000 distinct CDR3 sequences, over 25% appearing once. Input material: naive CD8+ T cells from blood, with Jurkat cell RNA spiked in. Source of these receptors: a human donor in good health. Some libraries in this study had Jurkat cell RNA spiked in. CDR3s include the opening cysteine and the closing phenylalanine or tryptophan. The order of the fields is J gene, V gene, D gene, clone size, CDR3 DNA, CDR3 protein. The D gene is left open where the match is weak. Only part of the rows carry a size: once, few, many, or a class if the clone is expanded.

j_gene: TRBJ2-2; v_gene: TRBV6-2/TRBV6-3; d_gene: TRBD1; abundance: NA; CDR3nt: TGTGCCAGCAGACTCTGGACAGGGAACACCGGGGAGCTGTTTTTT; CDR3aa: CASRLWTGNTGELFF
j_gene: TRBJ1-4; v_gene: TRBV6-2/TRBV6-3; d_gene: NA; abundance: NA; CDR3nt: TGTGCCAGCAGTTCCCCAGGGCCCACGACAACTAATGAAAAACTGTTTTTT; CDR3aa: CASSSPGPTTTNEKLFF
j_gene: TRBJ1-5; v_gene: TRBV6-1; d_gene: NA; abundance: many; CDR3nt: TGTGCCAGCAGGAGGGGGGCAGGGTCTAGTCTACCCCAGCATTTT; CDR3aa: CASRRGAGSSLPQHF
j_gene: TRBJ1-4; v_gene: TRBV7-9; d_gene: TRBD1; abundance: many; CDR3nt: TGTGCCAGCAGCGCGTTAACCGGGACAGGAGCAACTAATGAAAAACTGTTTTTT; CDR3aa: CASSALTGTGATNEKLFF
j_gene: TRBJ2-5; v_gene: TRBV20-1; d_gene: TRBD2; abundance: few; CDR3nt: TGCAGTGCTAGAGATGGGACTAGCGGGGAAGAGACCCAGTACTTC; CDR3aa: CSARDGTSGEETQYF
j_gene: TRBJ2-1; v_gene: TRBV7-6; d_gene: NA; abundance: NA; CDR3nt: TGTGCCAGCAGCCGGGAAGCGGCTTCCTCCTACAATGAGCAGTTCTTC; CDR3aa: CASSREAASSYNEQFF
j_gene: TRBJ2-3; v_gene: TRBV21-1; d_gene: NA; abundance: few; CDR3nt: TGTGCCAGCATTTTTCCAAGGCAGCACACAGATACGCAGTATTTT; CDR3aa: CASIFPRQHTDTQYF
j_gene: TRBJ1-2; v_gene: TRBV19; d_gene: NA; abundance: few; CDR3nt: TGTGCCAGTAGTATGAGACAGGATAATGGCTACACCTTC; CDR3aa: CASSMRQDNGYTF
j_gene: TRBJ2-5; v_gene: TRBV18; d_gene: TRBD2; abundance: NA; CDR3nt: TGTGCCAGCTCACCAGCGTGGACTAGCGCCGCTGCAGAGACCCATTACTTC; CDR3aa: CASSPAWTSAAAETHYF
j_gene: TRBJ2-1; v_gene: TRBV7-2; d_gene: NA; abundance: many; CDR3nt: TGTGCCAGCAGCTTAATAGTGTTCAGGAATGAGCAGTTCTTC; CDR3aa: CASSLIVFRNEQFF
j_gene: TRBJ2-7; v_gene: TRBV6-1; d_gene: NA; abundance: few; CDR3nt: TGTGCCAGCAGTGAAGTTTTCGGGCAGGGGTCGACCTACGAGCAGTACTTC; CDR3aa: CASSEVFGQGSTYEQYF